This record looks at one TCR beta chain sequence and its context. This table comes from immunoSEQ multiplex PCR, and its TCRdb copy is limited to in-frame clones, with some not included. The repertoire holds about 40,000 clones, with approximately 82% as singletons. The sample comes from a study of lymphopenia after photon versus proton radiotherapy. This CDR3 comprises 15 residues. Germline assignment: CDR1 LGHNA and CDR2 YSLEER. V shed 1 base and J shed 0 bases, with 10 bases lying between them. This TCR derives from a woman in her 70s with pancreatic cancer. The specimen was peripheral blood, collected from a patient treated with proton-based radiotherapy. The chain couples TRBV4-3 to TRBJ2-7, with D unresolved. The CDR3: CASSQGIGGSYEQYF. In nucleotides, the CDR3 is TGCGCCAGCAGCCAAGGTATTGGCGGCTCCTACGAGCAGTACTTC.